This T cell receptor (beta chain) was captured by sequencing in a study of long-term antiretroviral therapy in people with HIV. Survey-level resolution applied to immunoSEQ assay v3.0. Here immunoSEQ multiplex PCR was the method, and the copy in TCRdb shows in-frame clones only, minus some. This sample yields about 20,000 clones, of which approximately 88% are seen a single time; 7% to 9% belongs to the top ten. The TCR originated in a woman aged 40 to 49 with HIV. The material sequenced was unsorted PBMCs, taken 1.2 years after starting antiretroviral therapy.

The CDR3 is CASSLESGAGITDTQYF. The CDR3 DNA reads as TGTGCCAGCAGCTTAGAGTCCGGGGCAGGGATCACAGATACGCAGTATTTT. V gene TRBV7-9 combines with J gene TRBJ2-3; D assignment may be TRBD1 or TRBD2 (5 bases each). V shed 1 base and J shed 2 bases, with 16 bases lying between them. In germline, CDR1 is SEHNR, CDR2 FQNEAQ (reference sequence). The CDR3 covers 17 residues.